Below are 28 T cell receptor beta chains sequenced from a single sample in a study of blood T cell repertoires in COVID-19. Using immunoSEQ multiplex PCR, the repertoire was profiled, and TCRdb retains in-frame clones only, with some absent. The sample has 150,000 to 200,000 clones, just under 90% seen once. Sequenced: peripheral blood. The receptors were gathered from a woman between 65 and 79 years old with COVID-19, enrolled during active disease.

In DNA, the CDR3 is TGTGCCAGCTCACCCCCGGGACAGCTCGATCAGCCCCAGCATTTT. It yields the protein CASSPPGQLDQPQHF. V is TRBV18 and J is TRBJ1-5; 7 bases align to TRBD1. The CDR3 contains 15 residues. The junction had 7 bases not matched to a gene; V was cut back by 3 bases and J by 5 bases. Germline lookup yields CDR1 KGHSH and CDR2 LQKENI.

This clone was counted a single time. The chain employs TRBV6-5 and TRBJ1-6; the match to TRBD1 covers 7 bases. The CDR3 consists of 15 residues. Germline V CDR1 and CDR2: MNHEY, SVGAGI. V was pared by 0 bases and J by 9 bases, with 5 bases of the junction left unmatched. Written as DNA, the CDR3 is TGTGCCAGCAGTTACTCGAGACAGGGTCCTTCACCCCTCCACTTT. Protein sequence: CASSYSRQGPSPLHF.

V is TRBV5-8 and J is TRBJ1-5; 7 positions agree with TRBD1. CDR3 length: 14 residues. The germline gives CDR1 SGHTS, CDR2 YDEGEE. J gave up 7 bases and V 3 bases, and 7 bases lay outside the gene matches. CDR3 DNA sequence: TGTGCCAGCAGCTGGTATGACAGGGAGCAGCCCCAGCATTTT. Its translation is CASSWYDREQPQHF.

Comment on this clone: This specimen includes other DNA sequences encoding the same CDR3. The chain is built from TRBV12-5 and TRBJ2-5; D is perhaps TRBD2 (6 bases). Trimming pared 5 bases from V and 5 bases from J, leaving 12 bases between. Looked up from germline, CDR1 is LGHNT and CDR2 is FRNRAP. The CDR3 covers 13 residues. The CDR3 coding sequence is TGTGCTAGTGGTCTTCGACTAGGGGAGACCCAGTACTTC. This encodes CASGLRLGETQYF.

V usage is TRBV7-9 and J usage is TRBJ1-6; weak D call: TRBD1 (6 bases). Trimming removed 4 bases from V and 6 bases from J, with 10 bases in between. Germline assignment: CDR1 SEHNR and CDR2 FQNEAQ (reference sequence). There are 14 residues in the CDR3. The DNA for the CDR3 is TGTGCCAGCAGCTCCGAAGGGGGTAATTCACCCCTCCACTTT. Translating it yields CASSSEGGNSPLHF.

This chain uses TRBV5-6 with TRBJ1-4; TRBD1 might be the D (5 bases). With 6 bases removed from V and 8 bases from J, the gap between germline ends came to 17 bases. The CDR3 loop spans 14 amino acids. In germline, CDR1 is SGHDT, CDR2 YYEEEE. This CDR3 is CASKPRAPGEKLFF. As DNA, the CDR3 is TGTGCCAGCAAACCCCGGGCCCCAGGGGAAAAACTGTTTTTT.

The chain carries TRBV5-1 and TRBJ1-1; D is uncertain. The CDR3 runs to 13 residues. Germline values: CDR1 SGHRS, CDR2 YFSETQ. Trimming removed 4 bases at V and 5 bases at J, with 12 bases between. CDR3 in DNA: TGCGCCAGCAGCACGGGTGTACGAACTGAAGCTTTCTTT. Amino acids: CASSTGVRTEAFF. The full variable domain, in which reference TRBV5-1 and TRBJ1-1 provide the parts outside the CDR3, is KAGVTQTPRYLIKTRGQQVTLSCSPISGHRSVSWYQQTPGQGLQFLFEYFSETQRNKGNFPGRFSGRQFSNSRSEMNVSTLELGDSALYLCASSTGVRTEAFFGQGTRLTVV.

This clone appeared a single time. The V and J genes are TRBV5-1 and TRBJ2-5; TRBD2 might be the D (7 bases). Trimming stripped 5 bases from V and 1 base from J, with 12 bases between. CDR3 size: 14 residues. Per the germline V gene, CDR1 is SGHRS and CDR2 is YFSETQ. This CDR3 is CASRAGATQETQYF. The CDR3 DNA follows: TGCGCCAGCAGGGCGGGGGCTACCCAAGAGACCCAGTACTTC.

This clone was counted between two and nine times. The CDR3 DNA reads as TGTGCCAGCAGGGATGGGGGACAGGGGGCTTTAAGTGATGGCTACACCTTC. As protein: CASRDGGQGALSDGYTF. The chain combines TRBV5-4 with TRBJ1-2; 12 positions match TRBD1. The CDR3 is 17 amino acids. V shed 5 bases and J 6 bases; nucleotides not matched to a gene: 14. The germline V gene encodes CDR1 SGHNT and CDR2 YYREEE (reference sequence).

V is TRBV19 and J is TRBJ2-3; D is perhaps TRBD1 (5 bases). The CDR3 has 12 amino acids. V shed 3 bases and J shed 5 bases, with 6 bases lying between them. CDR1 LNHDA and CDR2 SQIVND come from the germline V gene (reference sequence). CDR3 sequence reads: CASSMGRDTQYF. The CDR3 DNA reads as TGTGCCAGTAGTATGGGGCGAGATACGCAGTATTTT. The whole variable domain, filled in from reference TRBV19 and TRBJ2-3, reads DGGITQSPKYLFRKEGQNVTLSCEQNLNHDAMYWYRQDPGQGLRLIYYSQIVNDFQKGDIAEGYSVSREKKESFPLTVTSAQKNPTAFYLCASSMGRDTQYFGPGTRLTVL.

The CDR3 is CSAGGGQGLAEAFF. CDR3 sequence (DNA): TGCAGCGCAGGCGGAGGACAGGGGTTGGCTGAAGCTTTCTTT. The chain uses TRBV29-1 and TRBJ1-1, with 9 bases matching TRBD1. Germline V gene lookup returns CDR1 SQVTM and CDR2 ANQGSEA. This CDR3 has 14 residues. V dropped 7 bases and J dropped 6; count of bases not matched to a gene: 12.

The J gene is TRBJ1-4, the V gene TRBV2; a possible D gene is TRBD1 (5 bases). Trimming pared 4 bases from V and 8 bases from J, leaving 14 bases between. Per germline, CDR1 SNHLY and CDR2 FYNNEI. The CDR3 totals 14 residues. The CDR3 sequence is CASSVTGGREKLFF. The CDR3 coding sequence is TGTGCCAGCAGTGTTACCGGGGGGAGGGAAAAACTGTTTTTT.

This clone was detected only once. The CDR3 DNA follows: TGCGCCAGCAGCTTGGGTCGGGGTGGTGTAACAGATACGCAGTATTTT. Translated, it gives CASSLGRGGVTDTQYF. V and J are TRBV5-1 and TRBJ2-3; D possibly corresponds to TRBD2 (5 bases). The CDR3 is 16 amino acids. V was trimmed by 0 bases and J by 3 bases, leaving 14 bases between them. CDR1 is SGHRS, CDR2 YFSETQ, per germline.

The J gene is TRBJ1-6, the V gene TRBV2; TRBD1 matches at 12 bases. Trimming at V came to 0 bases and at J to 9 bases, leaving 18 bases not matched to a gene. The germline CDR1 and CDR2 sequences are SNHLY and FYNNEI. CDR3 length equals 21 residues. The CDR3 loop reads CASSEAKGNRDRGLLGSPLHF. The CDR3 DNA reads as TGTGCCAGCAGTGAAGCGAAAGGCAACCGGGACAGGGGGCTTCTTGGTTCACCCCTCCACTTT.

The rearrangement uses TRBV5-1 and TRBJ2-3, with TRBD1 matching 10 bases. This CDR3 comprises 18 residues. V gave up 6 bases and J gave up 0 bases; unmatched junction bases: 13. Germline-derived CDR1 and CDR2 are SGHRS and YFSETQ. The CDR3 spells CASTSDRGMYGSTDTQYF. CDR3 coding DNA: TGCGCCAGCACCTCGGACAGGGGGATGTATGGGAGCACAGATACGCAGTATTTT.

The rearrangement links TRBV7-9 to TRBJ1-3; D not resolved. The V end was cut by 8 bases, the J end by 1 base, with 15 bases between. The germline V gene encodes CDR1 SEHNR and CDR2 FQNEAQ (reference sequence). This CDR3 is 15 amino acids long. The CDR3 DNA reads TGTGCCAGCCAACCCTCGGCGGGGTCTGGAAACACCATATATTTT. It is translated as CASQPSAGSGNTIYF.

This clone was found once. V is TRBV6-6 and J is TRBJ2-3; a weak D match, TRBD1 (6 bases). CDR3 length: 15 residues. Germline values: CDR1 MNHNY, CDR2 SVGAGI (reference sequence). The V end was cut by 8 bases, the J end by 3 bases, with 18 bases between. The CDR3 DNA reads TGTGCCAGCTCGAAGGCGGCTAGGGGGACAGATACGCAGTATTTT. Encoded protein: CASSKAARGTDTQYF.

This clone showed up just once. In DNA form, the CDR3 reads TGTGCCAGCAAGCGACTAGCGGGGGGGCCAAATGAGCAGTTCTTC. Its translation is CASKRLAGGPNEQFF. V and J are TRBV2 and TRBJ2-1; 14 nucleotides agree with TRBD2. The CDR3 runs to 15 residues. Unmatched junction bases numbered 6, after V lost 7 bases and J lost 7 bases. Germline V gene sequence: CDR1 SNHLY, CDR2 FYNNEI.

The CDR3 loop is CASSLLGGANTEAFF. For the CDR3, the DNA is TGTGCCAGCAGCTTACTCGGCGGTGCGAACACTGAAGCTTTCTTT. This rearrangement joins TRBV7-2 to TRBJ1-1; no firm D call. There are 15 residues in the CDR3. V was cut by 2 bases and J by 1 base, with 11 bases left in between. Germline-derived CDR1 and CDR2 are SGHTA and FQGNSA.

This chain links TRBV7-9 with TRBJ1-1; D remains ambiguous. Trimming shortened V by 1 base and J by 7 bases, and 7 bases separated the two germline ends. The CDR3 sequence is 12 residues long. Germline CDR1 SEHNR, CDR2 FQNEAQ (reference sequence). CDR3 loop: CASSLVSSEAFF. The CDR3 DNA sequence: TGTGCCAGCAGCTTAGTGTCCAGTGAAGCTTTCTTT.

This clone was found a few times. This chain uses TRBV7-8 with TRBJ2-2; 7 bases line up with TRBD1. Germline CDR1 and CDR2: SGHVS and FQNEAQ. CDR3 length equals 15 residues. Trimming removed 5 bases from V and 0 bases from J; junction bases left unmatched: 3. The CDR3 DNA reads as TGTGCCAGCAGCCTGGGACAGACGAACACCGGGGAGCTGTTTTTT. It translates to CASSLGQTNTGELFF. The variable domain in full, completed from reference TRBV7-8 and TRBJ2-2, reads GAGVSQSPRYKVAKRGQDVALRCDPISGHVSLFWYQQALGQGPEFLTYFQNEAQLDKSGLPSDRFFAERPEGSVSTLKIQRTQQEDSAVYLCASSLGQTNTGELFFGEGSRLTVL.

The chain employs TRBV19 and TRBJ2-3; the match to TRBD2 covers 10 bases. Unmatched junction bases numbered 4, after V lost 9 bases and J lost 1 base. CDR3 length equals 14 residues. CDR1 LNHDA and CDR2 SQIVND come from the germline V gene (reference sequence). CDR3 region: CASASGGGTDTQYF. In nucleotides, the CDR3 is TGTGCCAGCGCTAGCGGGGGAGGCACAGATACGCAGTATTTT.

This chain links TRBV19 with TRBJ1-5; D is uncertain. The CDR3 totals 16 residues. CDR1 LNHDA and CDR2 SQIVND come from the germline V gene (reference sequence). The V and J ends lost 7 bases and 3 bases respectively, with 19 bases between them. CDR3 protein: CASTVKFLGVNQPQHF. The CDR3 nucleotides read TGTGCCAGTACCGTCAAGTTTTTGGGAGTCAATCAGCCCCAGCATTTT. Combining the CDR3 with reference TRBV19 and TRBJ1-5 gives the whole variable domain DGGITQSPKYLFRKEGQNVTLSCEQNLNHDAMYWYRQDPGQGLRLIYYSQIVNDFQKGDIAEGYSVSREKKESFPLTVTSAQKNPTAFYLCASTVKFLGVNQPQHFGDGTRLSIL.

The V and J genes are TRBV27 and TRBJ2-1, with 9 positions matching TRBD1. Germline values: CDR1 MNHEY, CDR2 SMNVEV (reference sequence). The CDR3 totals 15 residues. V was clipped by 5 bases and J by 5 bases; unmatched bases: 7. CDR3 nucleotides: TGTGCCAGCAGTCCCGACAGGGGGACCCACAATGAGCAGTTCTTC. Encoded protein: CASSPDRGTHNEQFF.

This clone was counted at least ten times. V and J are TRBV19 and TRBJ2-1, with 7 bases aligning to TRBD1. Germline V CDR1 and CDR2: LNHDA, SQIVND (reference sequence). Trimming took 3 bases from V and 4 from J; bases not matched to a gene: 3. CDR3 size: 14 residues. In DNA, the CDR3 is TGTGCCAGTAGTATGGGACAGAAGTACAATGAGCAGTTCTTC. Protein product: CASSMGQKYNEQFF.

The sample holds one count of this clone. V is TRBV7-2 and J is TRBJ2-7; 9 bases line up with TRBD1. The CDR3 is 13 residues long. The germline gives CDR1 SGHTA, CDR2 FQGNSA. Trimming took 2 bases from V and 7 from J; bases not matched to a gene: 3. The CDR3 nucleotides are TGTGCCAGCAGCTTATGGGGACAGGGTGAGCAGTACTTC. Translation: CASSLWGQGEQYF.

The CDR3 loop reads CASFRTGGGGETQYF. DNA of the CDR3: TGTGCCAGCTTTCGGACAGGGGGCGGTGGTGAGACCCAGTACTTC. The V and J genes are TRBV7-9 and TRBJ2-5, with 11 nucleotides matching TRBD1. The CDR3 loop spans 15 amino acids. J lost 5 bases, V lost 8 bases, and 10 bases had no gene match. Per the germline V gene, CDR1 is SEHNR and CDR2 is FQNEAQ (reference sequence).

The chain uses TRBV19 and TRBJ1-5, with D maybe TRBD1 (5 bases). Germline V CDR1 and CDR2: LNHDA, SQIVND (reference sequence). There are 13 residues in the CDR3. The V gene lost 1 base and the J gene lost 5 bases, with 6 bases spanning the gap. The DNA for the CDR3 is TGTGCCAGTAGTATAGTAGGGGATCAGCCCCAGCATTTT. It codes for CASSIVGDQPQHF.